This T cell receptor beta chain was captured by sequencing in a study of identifying expanded T cells in peripheral blood. Study-wide points: Differentially abundant clones: 0.95 to 1.5 between replicates, just under 17 at roughly 13 days, under 25 at four.

The assay was immunoSEQ multiplex PCR, and TCRdb's table has in-frame clones only and misses some. The table lists around 100,000 clones, about 89% of them singletons. During the collection period, no donor immune events like infections were recorded. This clone was counted once. Antigen specificity is unknown. Germline V CDR1 and CDR2: MDHEN, SYDVKM. The CDR3 covers 16 residues. V was clipped by 6 bases and J by 3 bases, with 18 bases between them. The sequenced sample consisted of blood. The chain combines TRBV28 with TRBJ2-4, with D unclear. This receptor was obtained from a person aged 18 to 70 in good health. The CDR3 DNA is TGTGCCAGCAGCTCTCAAGAAGGTTTAGTCAAAAACATTCAGTACTTC. This translates into CASSSQEGLVKNIQYF.